Below, one TCR beta chain is given with its context. Its antigen remains unidentified. This specimen belongs to a study of T cell responses to AZD1222 COVID-19 vaccine. Whole-study findings and limits: Seropositive AZD1222 recipients at baseline numbered only five or six. Repertoires were obtained solely post-peak T cell response. The sample set comprised mostly white British donors with more females, and clonal diversity was possibly underestimated.

The germline V gene encodes CDR1 GTSNPN and CDR2 SVGIG (reference sequence). V was shortened by 2 bases and J by 5 bases, with 9 bases between the two germline ends. This CDR3 has 12 amino acids. Clones were read by immunoSEQ multiplex PCR, and TCRdb kept only the in-frame ones, dropping some. Of about 89,000 clones in the sample, around 89% were seen once. Pooled samples include second doses given at about 4 or 12 weeks. This TCR came from an adult who received the AZD1222 COVID-19 vaccine. The specimen comprised peripheral blood, sampled 28 days after the second AZD1222 dose. The genes are TRBV30 and TRBJ1-2; the D is unclear. Here the CDR3 reads CAWSSATYGYTF. CDR3 in DNA: TGTGCCTGGAGTTCGGCGACTTATGGCTACACCTTC.